This T cell receptor beta chain was documented in a study of T cell responses to AZD1222 COVID-19 vaccine. Study-wide points: Spike-specific TCR breadth and depth both grew after two AZD1222 doses. Donors in the cohort were predominantly white British and more often female, and clonal diversity was possibly underestimated. Seropositive at baseline were only five or six AZD1222 recipients. Sampling captured repertoires only after the peak T cell response.

Assay used: immunoSEQ multiplex PCR; TCRdb lists only in-frame clones, some missing. The sample records about 76,000 clones, 70% to 80% being singletons. In regard to this clone: Its specificity is not known.

The CDR3 extends over 15 amino acids. Trimming removed 3 bases from V and 2 bases from J; junction bases left unmatched: 5. CDR1 is SEHNR and CDR2 is FQNEAQ in the germline V gene (reference sequence). The chain joins TRBV7-9 to TRBJ2-5, with 8 nucleotides matching TRBD2. This TCR came from an adult who received the MenACWY meningococcal vaccine as a control. Sample: peripheral blood, taken 28 days after the second dose of the MenACWY control vaccine. CDR3 in amino acids: CASSLGSGVQETQYF. For the CDR3, the DNA is TGTGCCAGCAGCTTGGGTAGCGGGGTTCAAGAGACCCAGTACTTC.